This record concerns one T cell receptor beta chain sequence. The specificity of this receptor is unknown. The junction departs from the called germline gene at one end, perhaps through a read error. The read is 3 residues too short to cover the CDR3 end, so that end is filled in from the germline J gene. This sample includes further DNA sequences coding for the same CDR3. The data originate from a study of TET2 disruption in CD19-targeted CAR T cells (dated by TCRdb to 2016 to 2019). Regarding the complete study: The number of samples was determined by the original clinical trial design and by which samples were available, and no additional inclusion criteria were applied. Broader findings and caveats from the paper: Conclusions about the patient's CAR T cells rested on extensive analysis of a single subject.

CDR1 and CDR2, looked up from the germline V gene, are SQVTM and ANQGSEA. The CDR3 runs 13 residues from the cysteine to the phenylalanine. Part of the CDR3 DNA is given, 30 bases translated from base 1. TCR beta chain deep sequencing was performed with the immunoSEQ assay. Regarding the original processing steps: Clonotype frequencies were computed using only productive TCR beta rearrangements. Not all clones reach the TCRdb copy of this immuneACCESS table, which keeps in-frame sequences only. Checked studies attribute under half of the gap to unresolved V genes and leave the rest unexplained. V and J calls and clone size follow that table, whereas D and trimming were derived from the DNA. This sample's clone table shows under 30,000 clones. In total, the top ten clones hold around 1.9% of the sample. The intended sense of this specimen's treatment or condition label: autologous CTL019 cells: CD19 CAR with 4-1BB and CD3 zeta domains. TCR zeta and 4-1BB costimulatory signaling domains were built into the CD19 CAR. Leukapheresis was used to collect T cells from peripheral blood for manufacturing CTL019. The DNeasy Blood and Tissue Kit was used to extract genomic DNA from pre-infusion T cells, peripheral blood, or sorted post-infusion T cells.

The receptor comes from a man in his 70s with chronic lymphocytic leukemia. The sample here was CD8- CAR+ T cells sorted from cultured blood T cells, taken for CD19 CAR T cell therapy. The sample's cell subset or site label, decoded: CD8-negative CAR-positive T cells from the infusion product. Here the chain combines TRBV29-1 and TRBJ1-2; the D gene is perhaps TRBD1, on 6 matching bases. The encoded CDR3 is CSVSTGGNYGYTF. Partial CDR3 DNA: TGCAGCGTATCGACAGGAGGGAACTATGGT.